These 6 T cell receptor beta chains were sequenced from one sample in a study of identical twins' blood T cells. One entry per CDR3 protein results from TCRdb running MiXCR on the 5' RACE reads. Of fewer than 450,000 distinct CDR3 sequences in the sample, 25% to 35% were seen once. The sequencing sample was made of PBMCs. These receptors all come from a woman aged 18-49 years in good health.

The chain is built from TRBV20-1 and TRBJ2-3; 7 bases map to TRBD2. The CDR3 totals 14 residues. J gave up 3 bases and V 1 base, and 4 bases lay outside the gene matches. Germline assignment: CDR1 DFQATT and CDR2 SNEGSKA (reference sequence). The CDR3 protein is CSARAPGGTDTQYF. CDR3 DNA sequence: TGCAGTGCTAGAGCCCCGGGAGGTACAGATACGCAGTATTTT.

This clonotype has at least ten counts. The gene calls are TRBV29-1 and TRBJ1-2; tentatively, D is TRBD1 (5 bases). This CDR3 is 14 amino acids long. Between the trimmed V and J ends, which lost 0 bases and 4 bases, there was a span of 12 bases. CDR1 is SQVTM, CDR2 ANQGSEA, per germline. CDR3 amino acids: CSVEDPFQGYGYTF. The CDR3 coding sequence is TGCAGCGTTGAAGATCCTTTCCAGGGCTATGGCTACACCTTC.

The chain combines TRBV29-1 with TRBJ1-1; a weak D match, TRBD1 (6 bases). The CDR3 runs 15 residues. Germline CDR1 reads SQVTM; CDR2 reads ANQGSEA. Trimming removed 4 bases at V and 0 bases at J, with 15 bases between. The DNA for the CDR3 is TGCAGCGTTGCACAGGGTTGGGGCATGAACACTGAAGCTTTCTTT. Its translation is CSVAQGWGMNTEAFF.

The sample holds a few counts of this clonotype. This rearrangement joins TRBV20-1 to TRBJ2-7; 9 nucleotides agree with TRBD2. The CDR3 covers 13 residues. V gave up 8 bases and J gave up 2 bases; unmatched junction bases: 7. The germline V gene encodes CDR1 DFQATT and CDR2 SNEGSKA (reference sequence). As DNA, the CDR3 is TGCAGTACTAAGACTAGCGGCCCCTACGAGCAGTACTTC. Its translation is CSTKTSGPYEQYF.

This clonotype showed up just a few times. This rearrangement joins TRBV5-6 to TRBJ1-1; D is possibly TRBD1 (5 bases). V was shortened by 4 bases and J by 10 bases, with 20 bases between the two germline ends. There are 14 residues in the CDR3. The germline V gene encodes CDR1 SGHDT and CDR2 YYEEEE. CDR3 amino acids: CASSPQGALEAAFF. The CDR3 nucleotides are TGTGCCAGCAGCCCTCAGGGTGCGCTGGAAGCAGCTTTCTTT. Full variable domain (rest looked up from reference TRBV5-6 and TRBJ1-1): DAGVTQSPTHLIKTRGQQVTLRCSPKSGHDTVSWYQQALGQGPQFIFQYYEEEERQRGNFPDRFSGHQFPNYSSELNVNALLLGDSALYLCASSPQGALEAAFFGQGTRLTVV.

In this sample, this clonotype turned up a few times. The V call is TRBV20-1, the J call TRBJ2-2, with no clear D. From germline, CDR1 is DFQATT and CDR2 SNEGSKA (reference sequence). This CDR3 is 13 amino acids long. V was shortened by 4 bases and J by 4 bases, with 10 bases between the two germline ends. The CDR3 reads CSATIVPTGELFF. In DNA form, the CDR3 reads TGCAGTGCTACTATAGTACCCACCGGGGAGCTGTTTTTT.